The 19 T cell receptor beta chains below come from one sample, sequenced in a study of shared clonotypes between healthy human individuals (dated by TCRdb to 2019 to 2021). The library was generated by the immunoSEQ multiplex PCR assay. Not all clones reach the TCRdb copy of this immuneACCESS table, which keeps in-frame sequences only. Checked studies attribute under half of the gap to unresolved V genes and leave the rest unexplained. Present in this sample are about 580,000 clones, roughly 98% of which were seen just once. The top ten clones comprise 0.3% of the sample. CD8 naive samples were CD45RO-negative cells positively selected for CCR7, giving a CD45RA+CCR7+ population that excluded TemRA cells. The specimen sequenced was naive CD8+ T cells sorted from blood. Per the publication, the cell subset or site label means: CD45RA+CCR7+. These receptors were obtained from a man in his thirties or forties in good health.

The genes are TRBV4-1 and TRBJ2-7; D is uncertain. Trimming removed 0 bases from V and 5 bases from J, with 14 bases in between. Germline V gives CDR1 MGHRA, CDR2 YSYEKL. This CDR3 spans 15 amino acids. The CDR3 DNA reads TGCGCCAGCAGCCAAGAAGCCTTCACGGTCGACGAGCAGTACTTC. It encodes CASSQEAFTVDEQYF.

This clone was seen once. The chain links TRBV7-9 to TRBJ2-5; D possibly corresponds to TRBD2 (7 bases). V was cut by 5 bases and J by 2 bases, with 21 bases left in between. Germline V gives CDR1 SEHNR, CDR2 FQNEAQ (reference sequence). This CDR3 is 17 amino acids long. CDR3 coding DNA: TGTGCCAGCAGCCCCCGCGGGGGCCAAGACCCGCAAGAGACCCAGTACTTC. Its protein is CASSPRGGQDPQETQYF. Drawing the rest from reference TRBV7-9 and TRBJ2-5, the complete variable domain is DTGVSQNPRHKITKRGQNVTFRCDPISEHNRLYWYRQTLGQGPEFLTYFQNEAQLEKSRLLSDRFSAERPKGSFSTLEIQRTEQGDSAMYLCASSPRGGQDPQETQYFGPGTRLLVL.

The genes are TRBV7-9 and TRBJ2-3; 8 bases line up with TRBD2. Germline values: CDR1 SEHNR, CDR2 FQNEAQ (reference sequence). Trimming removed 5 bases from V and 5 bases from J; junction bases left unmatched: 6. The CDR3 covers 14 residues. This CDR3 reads CASSRPGGVDTQYF. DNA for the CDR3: TGTGCCAGCAGCCGACCCGGGGGGGTAGATACGCAGTATTTT.

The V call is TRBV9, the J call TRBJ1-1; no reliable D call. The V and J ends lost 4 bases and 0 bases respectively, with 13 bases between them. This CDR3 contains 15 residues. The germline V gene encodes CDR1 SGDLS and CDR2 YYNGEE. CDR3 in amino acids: CASSPLKGLNTEAFF. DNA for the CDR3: TGTGCCAGCAGCCCGCTTAAAGGCTTGAACACTGAAGCTTTCTTT.

Here the CDR3 reads CASSVMIGDRGNEKLFF. The CDR3 DNA sequence: TGTGCCAGCAGTGTGATGATTGGGGACAGGGGTAATGAAAAACTGTTTTTT. V usage is TRBV2 and J usage is TRBJ1-4; TRBD1 matches at 10 bases. With 4 bases clipped from V and 4 bases from J, the junction kept 9 bases outside the gene matches. This CDR3 comprises 17 residues. Germline assignment: CDR1 SNHLY and CDR2 FYNNEI.

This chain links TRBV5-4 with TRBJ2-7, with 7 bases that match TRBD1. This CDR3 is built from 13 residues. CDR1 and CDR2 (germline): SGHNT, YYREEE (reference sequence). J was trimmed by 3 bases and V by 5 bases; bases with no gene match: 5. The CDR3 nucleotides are TGTGCCAGCAGTACCAGGGACAGCTACGAGCAGTACTTC. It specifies CASSTRDSYEQYF.

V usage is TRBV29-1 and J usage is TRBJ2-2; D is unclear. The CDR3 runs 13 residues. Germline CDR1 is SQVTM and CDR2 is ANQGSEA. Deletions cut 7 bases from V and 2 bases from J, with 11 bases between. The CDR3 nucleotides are TGCAGCGCCCAGGACCCCAACACCGGGGAGCTGTTTTTT. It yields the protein CSAQDPNTGELFF.

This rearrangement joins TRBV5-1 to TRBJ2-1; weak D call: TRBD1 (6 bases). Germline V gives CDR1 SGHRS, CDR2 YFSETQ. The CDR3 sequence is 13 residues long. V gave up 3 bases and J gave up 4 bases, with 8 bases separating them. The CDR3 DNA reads TGCGCCAGCAGCTCGGACAGATACAATGAGCAGTTCTTC. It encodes CASSSDRYNEQFF.

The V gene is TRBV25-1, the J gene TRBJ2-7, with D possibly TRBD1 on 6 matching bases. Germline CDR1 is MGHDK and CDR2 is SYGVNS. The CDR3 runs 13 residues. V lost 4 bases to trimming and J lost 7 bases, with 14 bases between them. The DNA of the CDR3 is TGTGCCAGCAGTGGGGGGCTGTCGTGGGAGCAGTACTTC. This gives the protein CASSGGLSWEQYF.

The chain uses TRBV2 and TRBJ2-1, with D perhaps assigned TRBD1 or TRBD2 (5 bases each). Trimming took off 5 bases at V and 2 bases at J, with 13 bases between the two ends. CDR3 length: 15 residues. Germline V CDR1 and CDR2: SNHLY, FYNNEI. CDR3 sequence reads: CASSRGAPTYNEQFF. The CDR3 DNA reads TGTGCCAGCAGTCGAGGGGCCCCCACCTACAATGAGCAGTTCTTC.

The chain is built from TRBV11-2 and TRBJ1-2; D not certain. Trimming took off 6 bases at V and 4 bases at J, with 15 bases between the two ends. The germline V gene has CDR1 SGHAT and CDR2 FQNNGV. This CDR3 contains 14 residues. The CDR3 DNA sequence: TGTGCCAGCAGGGGGTGGGGTGAGGTCTATGGCTACACCTTC. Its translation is CASRGWGEVYGYTF.

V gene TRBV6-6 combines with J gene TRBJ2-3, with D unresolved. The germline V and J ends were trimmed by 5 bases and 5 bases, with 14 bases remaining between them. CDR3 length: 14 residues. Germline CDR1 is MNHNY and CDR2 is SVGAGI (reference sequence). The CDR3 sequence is CASSLTSGEDTQYF. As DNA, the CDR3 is TGTGCCAGCAGTCTTACAAGTGGGGAAGATACGCAGTATTTT.

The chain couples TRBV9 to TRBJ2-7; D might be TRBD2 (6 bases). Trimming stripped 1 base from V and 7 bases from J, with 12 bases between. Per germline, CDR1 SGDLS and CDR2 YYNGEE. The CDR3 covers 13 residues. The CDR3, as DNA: TGTGCCAGCAGCGTACGCGGGACGGATGAGCAGTACTTC. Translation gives CASSVRGTDEQYF.

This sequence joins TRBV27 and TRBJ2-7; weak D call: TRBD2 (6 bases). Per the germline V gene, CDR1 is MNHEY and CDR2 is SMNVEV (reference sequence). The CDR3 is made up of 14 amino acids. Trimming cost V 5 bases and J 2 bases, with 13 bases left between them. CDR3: CASSPQDYTYEQYF. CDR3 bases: TGTGCCAGCAGTCCGCAGGACTATACCTACGAGCAGTACTTC.

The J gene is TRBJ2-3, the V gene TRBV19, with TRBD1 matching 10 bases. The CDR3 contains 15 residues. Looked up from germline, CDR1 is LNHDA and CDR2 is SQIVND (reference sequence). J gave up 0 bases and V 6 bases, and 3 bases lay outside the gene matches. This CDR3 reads CASRTGQGSTDTQYF. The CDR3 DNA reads TGTGCCAGTAGGACGGGACAGGGGAGCACAGATACGCAGTATTTT.

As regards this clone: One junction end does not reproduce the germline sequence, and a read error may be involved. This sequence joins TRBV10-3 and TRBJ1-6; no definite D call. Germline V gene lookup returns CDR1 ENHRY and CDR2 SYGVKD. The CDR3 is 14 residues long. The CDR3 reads CAINEAESPSPLHF. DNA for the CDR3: TGTGCCATCAATGAGGCAGAAAGCCCCTCACCCCTCCACTTT.

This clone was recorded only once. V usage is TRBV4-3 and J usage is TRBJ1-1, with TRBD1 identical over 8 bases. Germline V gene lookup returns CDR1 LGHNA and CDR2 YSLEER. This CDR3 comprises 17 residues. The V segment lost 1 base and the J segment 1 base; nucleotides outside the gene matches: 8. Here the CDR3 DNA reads TGCGCCAGCAGCCAAGGGACAGGGTGGCCACCGAACACTGAAGCTTTCTTT. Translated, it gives CASSQGTGWPPNTEAFF.

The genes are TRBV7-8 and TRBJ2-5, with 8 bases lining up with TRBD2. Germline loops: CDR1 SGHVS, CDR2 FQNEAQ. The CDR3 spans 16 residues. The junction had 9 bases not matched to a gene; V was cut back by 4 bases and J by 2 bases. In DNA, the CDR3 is TGTGCCAGCAGCTCGCAGGTGATAGCGGGGCAAGAGACCCAGTACTTC. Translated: CASSSQVIAGQETQYF.

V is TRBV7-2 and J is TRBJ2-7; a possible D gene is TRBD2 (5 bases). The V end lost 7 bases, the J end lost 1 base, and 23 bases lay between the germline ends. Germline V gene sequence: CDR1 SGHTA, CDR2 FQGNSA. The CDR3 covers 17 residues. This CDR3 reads CASTTNLASSASYEQYF. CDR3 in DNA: TGTGCCAGCACGACAAACTTGGCTAGTAGCGCTTCCTACGAGCAGTACTTC.